This T cell receptor beta chain was sequenced in a study of T cells after posttransplantation cyclophosphamide. Study results and limitations: Blood and skin or GI T cell repertoires showed limited TRB overlap. TRB clonality was highly associated with recipient CMV seropositivity and reactivation. Donor-recipient repertoire similarity was low at 1-2 months, rising over year one.

Germline loops: CDR1 SGHVS, CDR2 FQNEAQ. This CDR3 is built from 19 residues. The junction had 7 bases not matched to a gene; V was cut back by 2 bases and J by 0 bases. Sequenced by immunoSEQ multiplex PCR; TCRdb stores in-frame clones only, minus some. The profile covers tens of thousands of clones, with about 86% appearing a single time and roughly 2.8% taken by the ten largest. In the case of this clone: No antigen is known for it.

This TCR was recovered from a young man with a blood cancer, CMV-positive, and with a related stem cell donor. The sequenced sample was PBMCs. The gene calls are TRBV7-8 and TRBJ2-4; 13 nucleotides align to TRBD2. The chain's CDR3 is CASSLFTSGRVGAKNIQYF. For the CDR3, the DNA is TGTGCCAGCAGCTTATTTACTAGCGGGAGGGTTGGAGCCAAAAACATTCAGTACTTC.